The present TCR beta chain was sequenced within a study of cytomegalovirus exposure and HLA in healthy donors. General study points: The authors assumed roughly uniform sequencing depth across donors for presence/absence analyses. When analyzed later, a missense DCLRE1C variant was found to be linked to TCR beta V- and J-gene trimming.

Whereas donors were nominally healthy upon sampling, unrecorded immune exposures were probable. Points on this clone: The antigen is not known.

The CDR3 loop spans 15 amino acids. Germline V gives CDR1 SGHAT, CDR2 FQNNGV. V was pared by 3 bases and J by 3 bases, with 5 bases of the junction left unmatched. The primer mix had 60 Vbeta and 13 Jbeta primers. The data were produced by immunoSEQ multiplex PCR, yet TCRdb's version contains in-frame clones alone and is incomplete. The table lists 98,000 or so clones, about 83% of them singletons, with roughly 17% in the top ten. This TCR was sampled from a man aged 55 to 69 in good health and CMV-seropositive. The sample consisted of PBMCs. This chain uses TRBV11-2 with TRBJ2-1; 7 nucleotides line up with TRBD1. The CDR3 sequence: CASSFGTEVYNEQFF. DNA of the CDR3: TGTGCCAGCAGCTTCGGGACAGAAGTCTACAATGAGCAGTTCTTC.